This is a list of T cell receptor beta chains from one sample in a study of blood T cell repertoires in COVID-19. Repertoires were generated with immunoSEQ multiplex PCR, while TCRdb's copy carries only in-frame clones and drops some. The repertoire has roughly 120,000 clones, around four fifths of them found once; the top ten carry approximately 2.5%. Sequencing was done on a sample of peripheral blood. These receptor sequences come from a man aged 25 to 40 with acute or convalescent COVID-19. CDR3s include the opening cysteine and the closing phenylalanine or tryptophan. The D gene is left open where the match is weak. Part of the rows lack a size; the others show once, few, many or a class for expanded clones.

>TRBJ2-5|-|TRBD1|TRBV24-1
CATSDARDSQETQYF
TGTGCCACCAGTGATGCCCGGGACAGCCAAGAGACCCAGTACTTC
>TRBJ2-5|-|TRBD2|TRBV12-5
CASGLGTREETQYF
TGTGCTAGTGGTTTGGGGACTAGAGAAGAGACCCAGTACTTC
>TRBJ1-2|-|TRBD1|TRBV30
CAWLGTGFSGYTF
TGTGCCTGGTTAGGGACAGGGTTCTCTGGCTACACCTTC
>TRBJ2-1|few|TRBD1|TRBV6-1
CASSEGGTGTLSYNEQFF
TGTGCCAGCAGTGAAGGGGGGACAGGGACCCTCTCCTACAATGAGCAGTTCTTC
>TRBJ1-1|-|TRBD1|TRBV27
CASSPLDRGGEAFF
TGTGCCAGCAGTCCCCTCGACAGGGGCGGTGAAGCTTTCTTT
>TRBJ1-2|-|TRBD1|TRBV11-3
CASSLFLVDRRGGYTF
TGTGCCAGCAGCCTATTCCTCGTGGACAGGCGGGGTGGCTACACCTTC
>TRBJ2-3|-|TRBD1|TRBV27
CASSPRDRSTDTQYF
TGTGCCAGCAGTCCCCGGGACAGGAGCACAGATACGCAGTATTTT
>TRBJ1-2|-|-|TRBV12-3/TRBV12-4
CASSQLSGYGYTF
TGTGCCAGCAGTCAGTTATCAGGGTATGGCTACACCTTC
>TRBJ2-3|-|TRBD1|TRBV5-4
CASSWGTGEGSDTQYF
TGTGCCAGCAGTTGGGGGACAGGGGAAGGTTCAGATACGCAGTATTTT
>TRBJ2-5|once|-|TRBV15
CATSDSGVGGETQYF
TGTGCCACCAGCGATAGCGGAGTGGGCGGAGAGACCCAGTACTTC
>TRBJ2-1|-|-|TRBV12-3/TRBV12-4
CASSRSNDEQFF
TGTGCCAGCAGCCGGTCCAATGATGAGCAGTTCTTC
>TRBJ2-2|once|-|TRBV3-1/TRBV3-2
CASSQDYRGGELFF
TGTGCCAGCAGCCAAGATTATCGGGGCGGGGAGCTGTTTTTT
>TRBJ2-2|-|TRBD2|TRBV9
CASSVFGTSGGSNTGELFF
TGTGCCAGCAGCGTATTCGGGACTAGCGGGGGATCGAACACCGGGGAGCTGTTTTTT
>TRBJ2-2|-|-|TRBV19
CASMRSASTGELFF
TGTGCCAGTATGAGGTCTGCTTCCACCGGGGAGCTGTTTTTT
>TRBJ2-3|-|TRBD2|TRBV7-9
CASSLTGTSADTQYF
TGTGCCAGCAGCTTAACTGGGACTAGCGCAGATACGCAGTATTTT
>TRBJ2-2|-|-|TRBV13
CASSSREQSITGELFF
TGTGCCAGCAGCTCCCGGGAGCAGTCTATAACCGGGGAGCTGTTTTTT
>TRBJ2-2|-|TRBD2|TRBV3-1/TRBV3-2
CASSHLAGVSGELFF
TGTGCCAGCAGCCACCTAGCGGGGGTTTCCGGGGAGCTGTTTTTT
>TRBJ1-2|few|-|TRBV7-8
CASSLWLVSGYTF
TGTGCCAGCAGCCTATGGCTGGTGTCTGGCTACACCTTC
>TRBJ1-2|-|-|TRBV6-5
CASSYSGRPYGYTF
TGTGCCAGCAGTTACTCGGGCAGGCCCTATGGCTACACCTTC
>TRBJ1-2|-|-|TRBV6-5
CASRSTVGYTF
TGTGCCAGCAGATCGACTGTTGGCTACACCTTC
>TRBJ1-1|-|-|TRBV19
CASSINGGNTEAFF
TGTGCCAGTAGTATAAACGGCGGTAACACTGAAGCTTTCTTT
>TRBJ2-2|-|-|TRBV4-3
CASSQGGGPGELFF
TGCGCCAGCAGCCAAGGGGGGGGCCCCGGGGAGCTGTTTTTT
>TRBJ2-7|-|-|TRBV6-5
CAGKGEQYPYEQYF
TGTGCCGGAAAGGGGGAACAGTACCCCTACGAGCAGTACTTC
>TRBJ1-5|-|TRBD1|TRBV6-6
CASSQGGYWNQPQHF
TGTGCCAGCAGTCAAGGGGGCTACTGGAATCAGCCCCAGCATTTT
>TRBJ1-2|-|TRBD1|TRBV7-9
CASSLEGQGFPNF
TGTGCCAGCAGCTTAGAGGGACAGGGTTTCCCTAACTTC
>TRBJ2-1|once|-|TRBV21-1
CASSKVSASGRASSYLEQFF
TGTGCCAGCAGCAAAGTTTCAGCTAGCGGGAGGGCCTCGAGTTACCTTGAGCAGTTCTTC
>TRBJ2-2|medium-sized|TRBD1|TRBV6-5
CASEGAGPGELFF
TGTGCCAGCGAGGGGGCTGGACCCGGGGAGCTGTTTTTT
>TRBJ1-1|-|-|TRBV7-3
CASSLKDSPNTEAFF
TGTGCCAGCAGCTTGAAGGACAGCCCGAACACTGAAGCTTTCTTT
>TRBJ1-2|-|TRBD1|TRBV5-6
CASSLAVPGQGDYGYTF
TGTGCCAGCAGCTTGGCCGTACCGGGACAGGGGGACTATGGCTACACCTTC
>TRBJ1-1|-|-|TRBV2
CASTGQLEAFF
TGTGCCAGCACGGGACAACTTGAAGCTTTCTTT
>TRBJ1-6|-|TRBD1|TRBV4-2
CASSQNRDSHNSPLHF
TGTGCCAGCAGCCAAAACCGGGACAGCCATAATTCACCCCTCCACTTT
>TRBJ1-5|-|-|TRBV12-3/TRBV12-4
CASSLGGGQPQHF
TGTGCCAGCAGTTTAGGGGGAGGGCAGCCCCAGCATTTT
>TRBJ1-2|-|TRBD1|TRBV3-1/TRBV3-2
CASSHNPGQGNYGYTF
TGTGCCAGCAGCCATAACCCGGGACAGGGAAACTATGGCTACACCTTC
>TRBJ1-4|-|TRBD1|TRBV6-5
CASRKDRINEKLFF
TGTGCCAGCAGAAAGGACAGGATTAATGAAAAACTGTTTTTT
>TRBJ2-2|-|TRBD1|TRBV7-7
CASSSGQGATGELFF
TGTGCTAGCAGCTCGGGACAGGGGGCCACCGGGGAGCTGTTTTTT
>TRBJ2-7|-|-|TRBV7-6
CASSPRLGGGSYEQYF
TGTGCCAGCAGCCCACGGTTAGGGGGGGGGTCCTACGAGCAGTACTTC
>TRBJ2-1|-|-|TRBV14
CASSQGANEQFF
TGTGCCAGCAGCCAAGGAGCGAATGAGCAGTTCTTC
>TRBJ2-7|-|TRBD1|TRBV6-5
CASSYAFDRVNEQYF
TGTGCCAGCAGTTACGCGTTTGACAGGGTCAACGAGCAGTACTTC